The clone carrying this T cell receptor (beta chain) appeared once. The antigen is not known. This record comes from a study of radiation and T cells in renal cell carcinoma. General study findings and limits: From baseline, blood top tumor clonotypes peaked at 2 weeks post-radiation.

The protocol was immunoSEQ multiplex PCR, while the TCRdb copy is restricted to in-frame clones and leaves out a portion. The sample has roughly 100,000 clones, approximately 82% seen once. Documented time point: blood 4 weeks post-SBRT, at nephrectomy. Sample treatment: 15 Gy SBRT to primary tumor, nephrectomy 4 weeks later. Nephrectomy followed 15 Gy stereotactic body radiation by 4 weeks. Blood was sampled at baseline, 2 weeks and 4 weeks after SBRT. The CDR3 length is 14 residues. Germline CDR1 KGHSH, CDR2 LQKENI. Trimming left V 3 bases short and J 1 base short, with 9 bases between. The chain links TRBV18 to TRBJ1-2, with D perhaps matching TRBD1 (5 bases). The receptor was isolated from a man aged 60 to 75 with renal cell carcinoma. Source: blood, taken from a patient whose treatment included radiotherapy and nephrectomy. CDR3: CASSPKTDNYGYTF. The CDR3 DNA follows: TGTGCCAGCTCACCTAAGACAGATAACTATGGCTACACCTTC. Looking up the rest from reference TRBV18 and TRBJ1-2 gives the full variable domain: NAGVMQNPRHLVRRRGQEARLRCSPMKGHSHVYWYRQLPEEGLKFMVYLQKENIIDESGMPKERFSAEFPKEGPSILRIQQVVRGDSAAYFCASSPKTDNYGYTFGSGTRLTVV.